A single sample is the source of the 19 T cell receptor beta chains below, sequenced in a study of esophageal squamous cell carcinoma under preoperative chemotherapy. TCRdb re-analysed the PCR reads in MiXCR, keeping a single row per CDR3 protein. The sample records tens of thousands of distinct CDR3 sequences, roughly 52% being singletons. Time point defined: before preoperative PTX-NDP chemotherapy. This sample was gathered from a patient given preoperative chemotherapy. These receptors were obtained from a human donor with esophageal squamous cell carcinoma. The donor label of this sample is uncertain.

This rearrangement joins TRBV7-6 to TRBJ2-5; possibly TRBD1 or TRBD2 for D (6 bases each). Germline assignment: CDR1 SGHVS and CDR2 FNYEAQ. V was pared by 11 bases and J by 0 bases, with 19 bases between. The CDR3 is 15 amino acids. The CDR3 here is CAGGPGGGDQETQYF. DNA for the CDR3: TGTGCCGGGGGGCCCGGGGGCGGGGACCAAGAGACCCAGTACTTC.

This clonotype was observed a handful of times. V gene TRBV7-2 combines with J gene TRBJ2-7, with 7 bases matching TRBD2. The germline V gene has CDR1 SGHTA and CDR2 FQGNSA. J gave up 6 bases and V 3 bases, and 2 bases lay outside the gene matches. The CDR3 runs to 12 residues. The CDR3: CASSFSGGEQYF. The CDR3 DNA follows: TGTGCCAGCAGCTTCTCGGGAGGCGAGCAGTACTTC. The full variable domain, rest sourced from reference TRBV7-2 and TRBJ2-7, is GAGVSQSPSNKVTEKGKDVELRCDPISGHTALYWYRQSLGQGLEFLIYFQGNSAPDKSGLPSDRFSAERTGGSVSTLTIQRTQQEDSAVYLCASSFSGGEQYFGPGTRLTVT.

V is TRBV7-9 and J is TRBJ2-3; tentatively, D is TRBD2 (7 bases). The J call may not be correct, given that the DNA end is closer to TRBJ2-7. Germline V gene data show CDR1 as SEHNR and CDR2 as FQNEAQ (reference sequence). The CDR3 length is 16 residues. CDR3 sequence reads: CASAGPGGRDLETQYF. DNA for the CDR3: TGTGCCAGCGCGGGGCCGGGGGGCAGGGACCTAGAGACGCAGTACTTC.

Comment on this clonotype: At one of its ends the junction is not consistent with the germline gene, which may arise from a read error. CDR3: CASRGLGGRDPDTQYF. In DNA, the CDR3 is TGTGCCAGCAGGGGACTTGGGGGCCGGGACCCAGATACGCAGTATTTC. This sequence joins TRBV7-9 and TRBJ2-3; D possibly uses TRBD1 or TRBD2 (6 bases each). The CDR3 spans 16 residues. CDR1 SEHNR and CDR2 FQNEAQ come from the germline V gene (reference sequence).

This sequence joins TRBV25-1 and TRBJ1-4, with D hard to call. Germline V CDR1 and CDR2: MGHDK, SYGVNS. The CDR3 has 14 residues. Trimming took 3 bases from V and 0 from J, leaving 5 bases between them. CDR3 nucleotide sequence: TGTGCCAGCAGTGAGGTGTCAACTAATGAAAAACTGTTTTTT. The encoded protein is CASSEVSTNEKLFF. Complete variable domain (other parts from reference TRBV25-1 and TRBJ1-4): EADIYQTPRYLVIGTGKKITLECSQTMGHDKMYWYQQDPGMELHLIHYSYGVNSTEKGDLSSESTVSRIRTEHFPLTLESARPSHTSQYLCASSEVSTNEKLFFGSGTQLSVL.

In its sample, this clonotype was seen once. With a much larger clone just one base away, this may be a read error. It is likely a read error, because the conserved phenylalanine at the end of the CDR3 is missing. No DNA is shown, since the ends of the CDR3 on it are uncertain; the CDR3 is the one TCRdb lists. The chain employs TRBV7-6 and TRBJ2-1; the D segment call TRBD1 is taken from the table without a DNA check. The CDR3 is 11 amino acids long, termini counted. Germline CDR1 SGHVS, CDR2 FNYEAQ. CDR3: CASSPVVSRVP.

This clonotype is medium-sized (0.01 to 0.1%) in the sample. In nucleotides, the CDR3 is TGTGCCAGCAGCCCCAGGGACCAAGAGACCCAGTACTTC. It yields the protein CASSPRDQETQYF. The rearrangement uses TRBV6-1 and TRBJ2-5, with D tentatively TRBD1 (5 bases). V was cut by 6 bases and J by 0 bases, with 8 bases left in between. There are 13 residues in the CDR3. Germline V gene lookup returns CDR1 MNHNS and CDR2 SASEGT.

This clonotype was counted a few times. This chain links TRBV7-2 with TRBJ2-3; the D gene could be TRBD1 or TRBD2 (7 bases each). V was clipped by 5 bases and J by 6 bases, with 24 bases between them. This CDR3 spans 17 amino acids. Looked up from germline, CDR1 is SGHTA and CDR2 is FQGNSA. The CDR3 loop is CASSPLRGAGEGDTQYF. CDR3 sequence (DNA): TGTGCCAGCAGCCCGCTCAGGGGGGCGGGGGAGGGGGATACGCAGTATTTT.

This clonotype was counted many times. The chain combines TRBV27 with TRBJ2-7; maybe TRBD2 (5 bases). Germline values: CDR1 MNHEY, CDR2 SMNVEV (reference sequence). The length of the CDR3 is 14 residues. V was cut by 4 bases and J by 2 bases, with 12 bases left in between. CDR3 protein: CASSSLAEAYEQYF. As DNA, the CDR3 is TGTGCCAGCAGTTCCCTAGCCGAGGCCTACGAGCAGTACTTC.

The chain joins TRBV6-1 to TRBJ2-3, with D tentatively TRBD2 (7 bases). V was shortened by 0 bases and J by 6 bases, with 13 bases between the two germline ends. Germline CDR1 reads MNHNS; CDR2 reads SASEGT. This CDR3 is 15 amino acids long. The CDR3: CASSEAGGGHDTQYF. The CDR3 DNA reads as TGTGCCAGCAGTGAAGCGGGGGGGGGCCACGATACGCAGTATTTT.

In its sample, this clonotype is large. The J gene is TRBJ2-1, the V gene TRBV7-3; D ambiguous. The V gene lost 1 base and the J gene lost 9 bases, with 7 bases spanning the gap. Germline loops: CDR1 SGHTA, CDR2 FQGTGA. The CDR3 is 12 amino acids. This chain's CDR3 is CASSLSDGEQFF. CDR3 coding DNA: TGTGCCAGCAGCTTAAGTGATGGTGAGCAGTTCTTC.

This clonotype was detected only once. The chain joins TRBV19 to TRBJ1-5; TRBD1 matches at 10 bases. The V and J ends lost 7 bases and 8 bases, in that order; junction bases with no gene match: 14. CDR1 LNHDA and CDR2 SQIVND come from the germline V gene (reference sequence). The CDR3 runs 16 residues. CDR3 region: CASTLSAGTGDKPQHF. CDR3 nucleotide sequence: TGTGCCAGTACCCTCTCGGCTGGGACAGGGGATAAGCCCCAGCATTTT.

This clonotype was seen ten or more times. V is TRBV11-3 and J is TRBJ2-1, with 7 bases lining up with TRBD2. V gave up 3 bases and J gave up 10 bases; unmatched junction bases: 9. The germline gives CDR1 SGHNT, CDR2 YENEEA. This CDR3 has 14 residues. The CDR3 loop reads CASSLNAGVDEQFF. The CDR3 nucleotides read TGTGCCAGCAGCTTGAACGCGGGAGTCGACGAGCAGTTCTTC.

The chain's CDR3 is CASSGGGAGVYEQFF. The CDR3 region has the DNA TGTGCCAGCAGCGGGGGGGGGGCGGGAGTCTACGAGCAGTTCTTC. The chain combines TRBV7-2 with TRBJ2-1; perhaps TRBD2 as D (7 bases). Germline CDR1 is SGHTA and CDR2 is FQGNSA. The CDR3 length is 15 residues. With 5 bases removed from V and 10 bases from J, the gap between germline ends came to 21 bases.

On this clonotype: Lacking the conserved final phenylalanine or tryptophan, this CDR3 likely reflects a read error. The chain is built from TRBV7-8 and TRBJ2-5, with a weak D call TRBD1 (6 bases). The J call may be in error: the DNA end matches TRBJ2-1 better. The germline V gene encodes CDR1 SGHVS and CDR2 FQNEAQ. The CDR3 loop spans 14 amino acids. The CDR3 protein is CASSLIGVRGSQFL. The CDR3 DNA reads TGTGCCAGCAGCTTAATCGGGGTGAGGGGGTCCCAGTTCTTG.

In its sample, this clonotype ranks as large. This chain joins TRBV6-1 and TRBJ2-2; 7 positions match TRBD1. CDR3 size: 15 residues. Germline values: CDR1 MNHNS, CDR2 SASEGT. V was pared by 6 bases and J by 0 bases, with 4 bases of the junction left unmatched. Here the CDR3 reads CASSHGQANTGELFF. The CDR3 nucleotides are TGTGCCAGCAGCCACGGACAGGCGAACACCGGGGAGCTGTTTTTT.

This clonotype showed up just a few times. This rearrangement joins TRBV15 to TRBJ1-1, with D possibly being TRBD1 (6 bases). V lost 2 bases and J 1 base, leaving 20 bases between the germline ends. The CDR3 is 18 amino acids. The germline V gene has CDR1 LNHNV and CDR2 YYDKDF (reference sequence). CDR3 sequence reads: CATSRSHRDGRKNTEAFF. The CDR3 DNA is TGTGCCACCAGCAGATCCCACAGGGACGGTCGCAAGAACACTGAAGCTTTCTTT.

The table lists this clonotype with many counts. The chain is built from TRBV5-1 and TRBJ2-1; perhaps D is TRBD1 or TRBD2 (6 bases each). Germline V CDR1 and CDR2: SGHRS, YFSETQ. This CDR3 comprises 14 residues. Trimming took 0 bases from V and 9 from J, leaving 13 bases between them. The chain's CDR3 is CASSLGLGGTEQFF. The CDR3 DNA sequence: TGCGCCAGCAGCTTGGGACTAGGGGGTACTGAGCAGTTCTTC.

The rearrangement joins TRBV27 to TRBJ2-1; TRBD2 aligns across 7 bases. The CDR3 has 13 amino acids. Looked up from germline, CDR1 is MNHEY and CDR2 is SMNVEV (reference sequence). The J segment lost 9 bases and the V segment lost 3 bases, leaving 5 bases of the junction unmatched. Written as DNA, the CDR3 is TGTGCCAGCAGTTTTGTGGGCGGGGGTGAGCAGTTCTTC. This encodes CASSFVGGGEQFF.